Listed here are 6 T cell receptor beta chains from one sample, sequenced in a study of shared clonotypes between healthy human individuals. TCRdb keeps only in-frame clones here, not all; method: immunoSEQ multiplex PCR. The profile shows 1,500,000 or so clones, 98% of them singletons. The source material was naive CD4+ T cells sorted from blood. Specified subset: CD45RA+ positively selected. The source of these receptors is a man aged 25-45 years in good health.

As regards this clone: This specimen includes other DNA sequences encoding the same CDR3. The rearrangement joins TRBV5-4 to TRBJ2-7; 11 nucleotides line up with TRBD2. This CDR3 region has 15 residues. From germline, CDR1 is SGHNT and CDR2 YYREEE (reference sequence). Trimming cost V 4 bases and J 0 bases; bases outside gene matches: 3. The CDR3 nucleotides read TGTGCCAGCAGCCTAGGACTAGCGGGCTCCTACGAGCAGTACTTC. It yields the protein CASSLGLAGSYEQYF.

As to this clone: This CDR3 is also generated by other DNA sequences in the sample. The V call is TRBV28, the J call TRBJ1-2; possible D gene TRBD1, 5 bases. CDR3 size: 13 residues. Trimming removed 3 bases at V and 0 bases at J, with 5 bases between. Germline V gene lookup returns CDR1 MDHEN and CDR2 SYDVKM. The CDR3 reads CASSFRANYGYTF. CDR3 bases: TGTGCCAGCAGTTTCAGGGCTAACTATGGCTACACCTTC.

The chain employs TRBV2 and TRBJ1-1, with 8 nucleotides matching TRBD1. Per the germline V gene, CDR1 is SNHLY and CDR2 is FYNNEI. Trimming removed 4 bases from V and 6 bases from J; junction bases left unmatched: 7. The length of the CDR3 is 14 residues. The CDR3 nucleotides are TGTGCCAGCAGTGCCCAGGGGGCATCCGCTGAAGCTTTCTTT. It encodes CASSAQGASAEAFF.

The chain employs TRBV5-1 and TRBJ2-7; no clear D. The germline gives CDR1 SGHRS, CDR2 YFSETQ. CDR3 length: 14 amino acids. The V gene lost 4 bases and the J gene lost 2 bases, with 13 bases spanning the gap. The chain's CDR3 is CASSVGVGPYEQYF. The CDR3 DNA is TGCGCCAGCAGCGTTGGGGTTGGGCCCTACGAGCAGTACTTC.

The chain uses TRBV18 and TRBJ2-1; unclear D gene. Between the trimmed V and J ends, which lost 3 bases and 7 bases, there was a span of 16 bases. This CDR3 has 15 residues. Per germline, CDR1 KGHSH and CDR2 LQKENI. CDR3 loop: CASSPGFGSENEQFF. The CDR3 coding sequence is TGTGCCAGCTCACCGGGTTTCGGGTCGGAAAATGAGCAGTTCTTC.

CDR3 DNA sequence: TGTGCCAGCAGTAGGCAGCCATACGAGCAGTACTTC. Protein: CASSRQPYEQYF. The chain carries TRBV2 and TRBJ2-7; D ambiguous. Trimming removed 5 bases from V and 4 bases from J, with 9 bases in between. This CDR3 is 12 amino acids long. Germline lookup yields CDR1 SNHLY and CDR2 FYNNEI. Drawing the rest from reference TRBV2 and TRBJ2-7, the complete variable domain is EPEVTQTPSHQVTQMGQEVILRCVPISNHLYFYWYRQILGQKVEFLVSFYNNEISEKSEIFDDQFSVERPDGSNFTLKIRSTKLEDSAMYFCASSRQPYEQYFGPGTRLTVT.